Presented here are 12 T cell receptor beta chains from one specimen sequenced in a study of T cells in localized non-small cell lung cancer. Here immunoSEQ multiplex PCR was the method, and the copy in TCRdb shows in-frame clones only, minus some. The sample has some 1,700 clones, about a quarter seen once. Sequenced here: lung tumor tissue, sampled before any cancer treatment. These receptors were obtained from a male donor older than 55 with stage II squamous cell lung carcinoma.

This clone rates as large. This chain uses TRBV6-8 with TRBJ1-6; TRBD1 aligns across 10 bases. Trimming at V came to 4 bases and at J to 3 bases, leaving 0 bases not matched to a gene. The germline V gene encodes CDR1 MNHGY and CDR2 SAAAGT. This CDR3 spans 15 amino acids. CDR3 sequence: CASSWDRGYNSPLHF. The DNA for the CDR3 is TGTGCCAGCAGTTGGGACAGGGGCTATAATTCACCCCTCCACTTT.

This clone has more than one count but fewer than ten. The chain carries TRBV6-8 and TRBJ1-5; 10 bases are shared with TRBD1. V was clipped by 4 bases and J by 7 bases; unmatched bases: 4. Germline CDR1 is MNHGY and CDR2 is SAAAGT. The CDR3 has 14 amino acids. The CDR3 DNA reads as TGTGCCAGCAGTTCGGGACAGGGGAGGCAGCCCCAGCATTTT. This sequence encodes CASSSGQGRQPQHF.

This rearrangement joins TRBV28 to TRBJ1-5; 7 bases align to TRBD1. The CDR3 loop spans 16 amino acids. Germline V lookup: CDR1 MDHEN, CDR2 SYDVKM. J lost 3 bases, V lost 1 base, and 6 bases had no gene match. CDR3 coding DNA: TGTGCCAGCAGTTTATCGACAGGGAAGGCCAATCAGCCCCAGCATTTT. Translation gives CASSLSTGKANQPQHF.

The rearrangement links TRBV18 to TRBJ2-3; possible D gene TRBD1, 5 bases. There are 17 residues in the CDR3. Germline V lookup: CDR1 KGHSH, CDR2 LQKENI. V lost 3 bases, J lost 6 bases, and 22 bases lay in between. The CDR3 DNA reads TGTGCCAGCTCACCGGGGTACAGACAGACCCTCGCGGATACGCAGTATTTT. Encoded protein: CASSPGYRQTLADTQYF.

This clone was seen more than once but under ten times. V usage is TRBV7-5 and J usage is TRBJ2-4; TRBD2 is the table's D call, not checked against the DNA. TRBV7-5 is assigned pseudogene status. The CDR3 has 16 amino acids. The CDR3 spells CASSLDSGGAKNIQYF. The CDR3 region has the DNA TGTGCCAGCAGCTTAGATAGCGGGGGGGCCAAAAACATTCAGTACTTC.

This clone was recorded a few times. V usage is TRBV6-8 and J usage is TRBJ2-1; 13 positions match TRBD2. This CDR3 contains 18 residues. With V trimmed by 8 bases and J by 3 bases, 13 bases remained unmatched. Germline V gives CDR1 MNHGY, CDR2 SAAAGT. CDR3 sequence: CASSFLTSGGLRYNEQFF. In nucleotides, the CDR3 is TGTGCCAGCTCTTTTTTGACTAGCGGGGGGTTACGCTACAATGAGCAGTTCTTC.

The J gene is TRBJ1-1, the V gene TRBV11-3, with 7 bases aligning to TRBD1. V was pared by 5 bases and J by 4 bases, with 7 bases of the junction left unmatched. Germline CDR1 reads SGHNT; CDR2 reads YENEEA. CDR3 size: 14 residues. CDR3 sequence (DNA): TGTGCCAGCAGCCGACAGGGAGAAGGCACTGAAGCTTTCTTT. This translates into CASSRQGEGTEAFF.

This clone was seen more than once but under ten times. The gene calls are TRBV6-8 and TRBJ2-1, with TRBD1 identical over 9 bases. Trimming removed 5 bases from V and 0 bases from J; junction bases left unmatched: 5. Germline values: CDR1 MNHGY, CDR2 SAAAGT. This CDR3 has 16 amino acids. The CDR3 DNA reads TGTGCCAGCAGTGCTATGGGACAGGGCTCCTACAATGAGCAGTTCTTC. Translation gives CASSAMGQGSYNEQFF.

The chain is built from TRBV9 and TRBJ2-7; no clear D. The CDR3 consists of 14 residues. Trimming pared 3 bases from V and 2 bases from J, leaving 12 bases between. Germline CDR1 is SGDLS and CDR2 is YYNGEE. CDR3 loop: CASSDGEGPYEQYF. CDR3 DNA: TGTGCCAGCAGCGATGGGGAAGGGCCCTACGAGCAGTACTTC.

The chain uses TRBV14 and TRBJ1-1; 9 bases match TRBD1. Germline V gene data show CDR1 as SGHDN and CDR2 as FVKESK. The ends lost 3 bases at V and 6 bases at J; junction bases unmatched: 2. The CDR3 totals 13 residues. In nucleotides, the CDR3 is TGTGCCAGCAGCCACGACAGGGGGGCTGAAGCTTTCTTT. This gives the protein CASSHDRGAEAFF.

The CDR3 spells CASSQSTNEKLFF. The CDR3 coding sequence is TGTGCCAGCAGCCAGTCGACTAATGAAAAACTGTTTTTT. V is TRBV7-4 and J is TRBJ1-4; D gene ambiguous. The CDR3 is 13 amino acids. Trimming shortened V by 5 bases and J by 2 bases, and 6 bases separated the two germline ends. CDR1 and CDR2 (germline): SGHVT, SQSDAQ.

This clone was detected a few times. This sequence joins TRBV10-2 and TRBJ2-1, with 8 bases that match TRBD2. The trim removed 2 bases at V and 9 bases at J, leaving 6 bases unmatched. The CDR3 loop spans 14 amino acids. Germline loops: CDR1 WSHSY, CDR2 SAAADI. The CDR3 coding sequence is TGCGCCAGCAGTGAGAGAGCGGGGGTCGGTGAGCAGTTCTTC. It translates to CASSERAGVGEQFF.